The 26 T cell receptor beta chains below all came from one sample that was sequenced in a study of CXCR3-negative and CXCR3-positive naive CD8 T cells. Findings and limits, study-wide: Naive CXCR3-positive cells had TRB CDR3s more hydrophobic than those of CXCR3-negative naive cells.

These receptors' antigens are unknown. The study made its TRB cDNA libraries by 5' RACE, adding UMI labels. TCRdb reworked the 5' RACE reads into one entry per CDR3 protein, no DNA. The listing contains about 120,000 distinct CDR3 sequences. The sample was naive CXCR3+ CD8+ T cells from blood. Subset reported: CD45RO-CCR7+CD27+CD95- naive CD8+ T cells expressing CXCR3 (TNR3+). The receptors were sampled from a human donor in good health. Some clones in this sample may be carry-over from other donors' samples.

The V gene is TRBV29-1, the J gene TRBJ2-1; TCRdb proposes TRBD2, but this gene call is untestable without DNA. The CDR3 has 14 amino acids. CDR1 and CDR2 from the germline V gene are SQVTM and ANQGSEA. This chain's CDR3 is CSVRLAGAGDEQFF.

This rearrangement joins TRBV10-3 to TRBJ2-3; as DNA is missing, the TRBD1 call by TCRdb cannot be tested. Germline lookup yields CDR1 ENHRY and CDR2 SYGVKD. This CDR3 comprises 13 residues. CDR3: CAISGGETDTQYF.

CDR3 amino acids: CASSLAGPFYGYTF. The V call is TRBV12-3 or TRBV12-4, the J call TRBJ1-2. The CDR3 contains 14 residues.

CDR3 amino acids: CATSREHRGSAYEQYF. V and J are TRBV15 and TRBJ2-7; the TRBD1 assignment by TCRdb is unverifiable without DNA. From germline, CDR1 is LNHNV and CDR2 YYDKDF (reference sequence). This CDR3 spans 16 amino acids.

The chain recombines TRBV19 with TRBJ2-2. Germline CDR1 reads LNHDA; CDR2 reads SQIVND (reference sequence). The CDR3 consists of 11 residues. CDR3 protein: CASSIHRELFF.

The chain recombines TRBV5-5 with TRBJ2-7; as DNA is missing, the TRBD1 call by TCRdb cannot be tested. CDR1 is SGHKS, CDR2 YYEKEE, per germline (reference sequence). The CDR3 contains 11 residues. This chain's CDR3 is CASSSLSEQYF. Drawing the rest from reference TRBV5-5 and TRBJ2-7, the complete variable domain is DAGVTQSPTHLIKTRGQQVTLRCSPISGHKSVSWYQQVLGQGPQFIFQYYEKEERGRGNFPDRFSARQFPNYSSELNVNALLLGDSALYLCASSSLSEQYFGPGTRLTVT.

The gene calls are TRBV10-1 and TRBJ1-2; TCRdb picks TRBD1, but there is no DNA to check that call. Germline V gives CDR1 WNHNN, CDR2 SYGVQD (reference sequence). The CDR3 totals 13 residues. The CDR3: CARLTGVCHGYTF.

This CDR3 reads CSGLLARDTQYF. The chain carries TRBV29-1 and TRBJ2-3; TCRdb's D gene call, TRBD2, goes unchecked for lack of DNA. This CDR3 has 12 amino acids. Germline CDR1 and CDR2: SQVTM and ANQGSEA.

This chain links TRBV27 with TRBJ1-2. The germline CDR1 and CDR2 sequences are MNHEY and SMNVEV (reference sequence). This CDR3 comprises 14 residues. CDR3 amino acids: CASSLFAENYGYTF.

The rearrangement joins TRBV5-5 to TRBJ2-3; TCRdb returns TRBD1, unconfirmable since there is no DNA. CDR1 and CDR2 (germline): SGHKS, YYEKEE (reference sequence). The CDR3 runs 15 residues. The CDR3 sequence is CASRTIDSSTDTQYF.

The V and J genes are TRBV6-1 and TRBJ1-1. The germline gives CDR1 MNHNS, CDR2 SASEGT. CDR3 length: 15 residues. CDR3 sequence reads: CASSENKGWYTEAFF.

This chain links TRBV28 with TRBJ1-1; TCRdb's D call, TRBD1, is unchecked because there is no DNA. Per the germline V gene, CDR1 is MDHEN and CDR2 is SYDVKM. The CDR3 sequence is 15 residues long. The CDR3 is CASSSEGSGKTEAFF.

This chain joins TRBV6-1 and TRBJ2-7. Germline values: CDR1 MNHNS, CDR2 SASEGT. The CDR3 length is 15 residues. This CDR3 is CASSEDEREFHEQYF.

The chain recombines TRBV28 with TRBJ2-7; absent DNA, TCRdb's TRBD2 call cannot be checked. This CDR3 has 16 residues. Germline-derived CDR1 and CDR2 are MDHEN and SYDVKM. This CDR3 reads CASSLILAERPYEQDF. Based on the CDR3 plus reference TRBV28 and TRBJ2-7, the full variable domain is DVKVTQSSRYLVKRTGEKVFLECVQDMDHENMFWYRQDPGLGLRLIYFSYDVKMKEKGDIPEGYSVSREKKERFSLILESASTNQTSMYLCASSLILAERPYEQDFGPGTRLTVT.

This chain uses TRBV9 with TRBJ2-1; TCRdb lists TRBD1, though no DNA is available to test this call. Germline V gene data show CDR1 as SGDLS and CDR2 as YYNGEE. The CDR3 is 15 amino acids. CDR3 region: CASDPSGAPYNEQFF. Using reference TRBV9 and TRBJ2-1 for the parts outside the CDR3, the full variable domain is DSGVTQTPKHLITATGQRVTLRCSPRSGDLSVYWYQQSLDQGLQFLIQYYNGEERAKGNILERFSAQQFPDLHSELNLSSLELGDSALYFCASDPSGAPYNEQFFGPGTRLTVL.

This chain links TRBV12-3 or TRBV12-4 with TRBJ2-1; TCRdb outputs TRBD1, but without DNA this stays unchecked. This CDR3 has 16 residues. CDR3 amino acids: CASSLAPGQGFNEQFF.

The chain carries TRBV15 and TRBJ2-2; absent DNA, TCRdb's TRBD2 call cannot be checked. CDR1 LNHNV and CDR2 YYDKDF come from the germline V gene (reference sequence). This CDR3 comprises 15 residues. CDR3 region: CATSRKREYTGELFF.

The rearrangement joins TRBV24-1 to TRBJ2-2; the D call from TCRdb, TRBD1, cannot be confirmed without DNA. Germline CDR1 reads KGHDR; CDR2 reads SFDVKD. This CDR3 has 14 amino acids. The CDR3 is CATSGQGDTGELFF.

This CDR3 is CASSGIWDRALAGEAYEQYF. V gene TRBV28 combines with J gene TRBJ2-7; as DNA is missing, the TRBD1 call by TCRdb cannot be tested. The CDR3 runs to 20 residues. The germline CDR1 and CDR2 sequences are MDHEN and SYDVKM.

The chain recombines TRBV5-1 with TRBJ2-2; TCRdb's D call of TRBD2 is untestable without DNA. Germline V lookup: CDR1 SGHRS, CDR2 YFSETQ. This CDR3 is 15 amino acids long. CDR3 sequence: CASSSAGVGTGELFF.

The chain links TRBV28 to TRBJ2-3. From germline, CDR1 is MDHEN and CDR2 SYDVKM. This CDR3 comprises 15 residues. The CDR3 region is CASSPFGSHTDTQYF.

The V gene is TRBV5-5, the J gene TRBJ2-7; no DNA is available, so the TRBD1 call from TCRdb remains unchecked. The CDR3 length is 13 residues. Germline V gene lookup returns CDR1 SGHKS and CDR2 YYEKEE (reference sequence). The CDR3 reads CASSLPQFYEQYF.

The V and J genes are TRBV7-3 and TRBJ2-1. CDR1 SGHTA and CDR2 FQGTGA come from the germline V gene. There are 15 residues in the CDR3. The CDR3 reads CASSPDSYSYNEQFF.

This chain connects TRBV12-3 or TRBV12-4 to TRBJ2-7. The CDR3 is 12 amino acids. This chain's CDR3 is CASSLVKYEQYF.

CDR3 protein: CASSIAQGAYEQYF. The V gene is TRBV19, the J gene TRBJ2-7; TCRdb's D call, TRBD1, is unchecked because there is no DNA. The CDR3 spans 14 residues. Germline CDR1 reads LNHDA; CDR2 reads SQIVND (reference sequence).

The CDR3 spells CASSPLAEAYNEQFF. The genes are TRBV18 and TRBJ2-1; TCRdb lists TRBD2, though no DNA is available to test this call. The CDR3 loop spans 15 amino acids. Germline CDR1 and CDR2: KGHSH and LQKENI. The full variable domain, in which reference TRBV18 and TRBJ2-1 provide the parts outside the CDR3, is NAGVMQNPRHLVRRRGQEARLRCSPMKGHSHVYWYRQLPEEGLKFMVYLQKENIIDESGMPKERFSAEFPKEGPSILRIQQVVRGDSAAYFCASSPLAEAYNEQFFGPGTRLTVL.